The rows below give T cell receptor beta chains drawn from one sample of a study of T cells in Graves' hyperthyroidism and ophthalmopathy. TCRdb re-derived calls from the multiplex PCR reads in MiXCR, one entry per CDR3 protein. This sample has about 400,000 distinct CDR3 sequences, with about 15% found just once. Sequenced material: blood. These receptors originate from a man between 18 and 35 years old with Graves' ophthalmopathy. Both conserved end residues are part of each CDR3. The D gene is left open where the match is weak. Rows give clone size only sometimes, using once, few, many, or a class for an expanded clone.

>15|TRBV5-1|TRBJ2-5|many|NA
CASSLYGTREETQYF
TGCGCCAGCAGCTTGTACGGGACGAGAGAGGAGACCCAGTACTTC
>14|TRBV7-6|TRBJ2-7|many|TRBD1
CASSPGGQPSEQYF
TGTGCCAGCAGCCCAGGGGGACAACCCAGCGAGCAGTACTTC
>13|TRBV9|TRBJ2-2|few|TRBD2
CASGAGTTGELFF
TGTGCCAGCGGAGCGGGGACCACCGGGGAGCTGTTTTTT
>13|TRBV6-2/TRBV6-3|TRBJ2-1|many|NA
CASRHLPYNEQFF
TGTGCCAGCAGGCATTTGCCCTACAATGAGCAGTTCTTC
>13|TRBV4-1|TRBJ1-1|many|TRBD1
CASSQGVGTEAFF
TGTGCCAGCAGCCAGGGGGTTGGAACTGAAGCTTTCTTT
>16|TRBV5-1|TRBJ2-3|few|TRBD2
CASSPGTSLSTDTQYF
TGCGCCAGCAGCCCAGGGACTAGCTTAAGCACAGATACGCAGTATTTT
>15|TRBV3-1|TRBJ2-7|many|NA
CASSQGDPQTYEQYF
TGTGCCAGCAGCCAAGGGGACCCCCAGACCTACGAGCAGTACTTC
>15|TRBV27|TRBJ2-3|many|NA
CASSFAADRVATQYF
TGTGCCAGCAGTTTCGCGGCAGACCGAGTAGCTACGCAGTATTTT
>13|TRBV5-1|TRBJ1-1|many|NA
CASTGTMSTEAFF
TGCGCCAGCACCGGGACAATGAGCACTGAAGCTTTCTTT
>13|TRBV12-3/TRBV12-4|TRBJ2-6|many|NA
CASSLWDSTVLTF
TGTGCCAGCAGTTTATGGGACTCAACCGTCCTGACTTTC
>14|TRBV6-1|TRBJ2-5|many|NA
CASSPRVSHGSQYF
TGTGCCAGCAGTCCCCGGGTGTCGCATGGATCCCAGTACTTC
>16|TRBV20-1|TRBJ1-3|few|NA
CSATTPGPVSGNTIYF
TGCAGTGCCACGACCCCGGGGCCAGTCTCTGGAAACACCATATATTTT
>16|TRBV6-1|TRBJ1-5|NA|TRBD1
CASNSLPGQGIQPQHF
TGTGCCAGCAACTCTCTACCGGGACAGGGGATCCAGCCCCAGCATTTT
>13|TRBV18|TRBJ1-1|many|NA
CASSPLQGTEAFF
TGTGCCAGCTCACCACTTCAGGGCACTGAAGCTTTCTTT
>15|TRBV5-1|TRBJ2-1|few|TRBD1
CASSDTGQGRPGQFF
TGCGCCAGCAGCGATACGGGACAGGGTCGTCCCGGGCAGTTCTTC
>13|TRBV7-2|TRBJ2-7|many|NA
CASSLRTFSEQYF
TGTGCCAGCAGCTTAAGGACTTTTAGCGAGCAGTACTTC
>13|TRBV20-1|TRBJ2-7|many|NA
CSAVGLLSYEQYF
TGCAGTGCGGTGGGCCTCTTGTCCTACGAGCAGTACTTC
>13|TRBV6-1|TRBJ2-1|few|NA
CASSDSPINEQFF
TGTGCCAGCAGTGACTCCCCTATCAATGAGCAGTTCTTC
>13|TRBV9|TRBJ2-1|many|TRBD1
CASSRTTGNEQFF
TGTGCCAGCAGCAGAACGACAGGGAATGAGCAGTTCTTC
>18|TRBV29-1|TRBJ2-1|many|TRBD2
CSAEVGLAAPNSYNEQFF
TGCAGCGCTGAAGTAGGACTAGCGGCCCCTAACTCCTACAATGAGCAGTTCTTC
>17|TRBV28|TRBJ2-6|NA|NA
CASSLISRAYGANVLTF
TGTGCCAGCAGCCTAATTTCTCGGGCGTACGGGGCCAACGTCCTGACTTTC
>14|TRBV5-4|TRBJ1-2|NA|NA
CASSVDRTGNGYTF
TGTGCCAGCAGTGTAGACAGGACGGGGAACGGCTACACCTTC
>15|TRBV29-1|TRBJ2-7|many|TRBD1
CSVPKTGTAAYEQYF
TGCAGCGTACCAAAAACCGGGACAGCAGCCTACGAGCAGTACTTC
>15|TRBV5-1|TRBJ2-2|NA|TRBD1
CASSYRGSNTGELFF
TGCGCCAGCAGTTACAGGGGGAGCAACACCGGGGAGCTGTTTTTT
>14|TRBV3-1|TRBJ1-5|many|NA
CASSQSSGSQPQHF
TGTGCCAGCAGCCAATCTTCCGGGTCCCAGCCCCAGCATTTT
>13|TRBV20-1|TRBJ2-3|many|TRBD2
CSAPLAGTDTQYF
TGCAGTGCTCCCCTAGCGGGCACCGATACGCAGTATTTT
>17|TRBV5-1|TRBJ2-6|NA|TRBD1
CASSPDRAPRGANVLTF
TGCGCCAGCAGCCCGGACAGGGCTCCTAGGGGGGCCAACGTCCTGACTTTC
>17|TRBV5-8|TRBJ1-4|few|TRBD1
CASSLDRGRKTNEKLFF
TGTGCCAGCAGCCTGGACAGGGGGCGGAAAACTAATGAAAAACTGTTTTTT
>14|TRBV29-1|TRBJ2-1|few|NA
CSVGSGPSYNEQFF
TGCAGCGTTGGGAGCGGGCCCTCCTACAATGAGCAGTTCTTC
>15|TRBV7-8|TRBJ1-6|few|NA
CASSLVPDTNSPLHF
TGTGCCAGCAGCTTAGTTCCAGATACTAATTCACCCCTCCACTTT
>19|TRBV3-1|TRBJ2-6|NA|NA
CASSQGMWRATSGANVLTF
TGTGCCAGCAGCCAAGGGATGTGGAGGGCGACCTCTGGGGCCAACGTCCTGACTTTC
>15|TRBV27|TRBJ2-1|many|TRBD1
CASTWTGGLYNEQFF
TGTGCCAGCACTTGGACAGGGGGTCTTTACAATGAGCAGTTCTTC
>15|TRBV7-9|TRBJ2-7|many|NA
CASSLGLGDSYEQYF
TGTGCCAGCAGCCTAGGGTTGGGGGACTCCTACGAGCAGTACTTC
>14|TRBV6-1|TRBJ1-6|many|TRBD1
CASSIRDRGSPLHF
TGTGCCAGCAGTATCCGGGACAGGGGATCACCCCTCCACTTT
>13|TRBV19|TRBJ2-5|NA|NA
CASPRRHQETQYF
TGTGCCAGCCCAAGACGGCACCAGGAGACCCAGTACTTC
>15|TRBV6-2/TRBV6-3|TRBJ1-2|many|NA
CASSYTAGDQYGYTF
TGTGCCAGCAGTTACACGGCAGGGGATCAGTATGGCTACACCTTC
>19|TRBV5-1|TRBJ2-7|NA|TRBD2
CASSNPVRPDSGTYNEQYF
TGCGCCAGCAGCAACCCCGTTAGGCCCGATAGCGGGACTTACAATGAGCAGTACTTC
>15|TRBV13|TRBJ2-7|NA|TRBD2
CASSLGYSGSYEQYF
TGTGCCAGCAGCTTAGGGTATAGCGGGAGCTACGAGCAGTACTTC
>14|TRBV7-2|TRBJ1-1|few|NA
CASSLGVEVTEAFF
TGTGCCAGCAGCTTGGGGGTAGAGGTCACTGAAGCTTTCTTT
>15|TRBV19|TRBJ2-1|few|TRBD2
CASSILAGGLGEQFF
TGTGCCAGTAGTATATTGGCGGGAGGGTTGGGTGAGCAGTTCTTC
>15|TRBV3-1|TRBJ2-5|many|TRBD1
CASTPSGTDQETQYF
TGTGCCAGCACCCCGAGTGGGACAGACCAAGAGACCCAGTACTTC
>14|TRBV4-2|TRBJ1-2|NA|TRBD1
CASSQDEGQESYTF
TGTGCCAGCAGCCAAGATGAGGGACAGGAGAGCTACACCTTC
>12|TRBV29-1|TRBJ2-3|many|NA
CSVDQSTDTQYF
TGCAGCGTTGATCAAAGCACAGATACGCAGTATTTT
>13|TRBV20-1|TRBJ1-1|once|TRBD1
CSASRQGGTEAFF
TGCAGTGCATCCAGACAGGGCGGCACTGAAGCTTTCTTT
>14|TRBV6-1|TRBJ1-2|many|TRBD1
CASSTTGRWHGYTF
TGTGCCAGCAGTACGACAGGGAGGTGGCATGGCTACACCTTC
>14|TRBV11-2|TRBJ2-5|few|NA
CASSPDTSQETQYF
TGTGCCAGCAGCCCGGACACCTCCCAAGAGACCCAGTACTTC
>16|TRBV7-2|TRBJ2-3|many|TRBD1
CASSITGVLRTDTQYF
TGTGCCAGCAGCATCACAGGGGTTCTACGCACAGATACGCAGTATTTT
>16|TRBV20-1|TRBJ1-1|many|TRBD1
CSARDQRTGRNTEAFF
TGCAGTGCTAGAGACCAGCGGACAGGGAGGAACACTGAAGCTTTCTTT
>13|TRBV11-2|TRBJ1-1|many|NA
CASSPTLNTEAFF
TGTGCCAGCAGCCCGACACTGAACACTGAAGCTTTCTTT
>15|TRBV27|TRBJ2-5|many|TRBD1
CASSLGDRDQETQYF
TGTGCCAGCAGTTTAGGGGACAGGGATCAAGAGACCCAGTACTTC
>18|TRBV19|TRBJ1-5|many|TRBD1
CATPTRGQGNYSNQPQHF
TGTGCCACCCCAACAAGGGGGCAGGGAAACTATAGCAATCAGCCCCAGCATTTT
>15|TRBV2|TRBJ2-7|many|NA
CASSEAVRGSYEQYF
TGTGCCAGCAGTGAAGCTGTAAGAGGGAGCTACGAGCAGTACTTC
>13|TRBV10-2|TRBJ2-1|few|NA
CASKVSGHNEQFF
TGCGCCAGCAAGGTTAGCGGCCACAATGAGCAGTTCTTC
>14|TRBV11-2|TRBJ2-3|many|NA
CASSLHQGTDTQYF
TGTGCCAGCAGCCTACACCAGGGAACAGATACGCAGTATTTT
>13|TRBV12-3/TRBV12-4|TRBJ1-4|many|NA
CASSWAGREKLFF
TGTGCCAGCAGTTGGGCAGGTCGTGAAAAACTGTTTTTT
>15|TRBV30|TRBJ1-2|many|NA
CAWSPKAGTHYGYTF
TGTGCCTGGAGTCCAAAGGCCGGGACACACTATGGCTACACCTTC
>14|TRBV11-2|TRBJ2-3|many|NA
CASSLDRYGDTQYF
TGTGCCAGCAGCTTAGATCGATATGGGGATACGCAGTATTTT
>16|TRBV12-3/TRBV12-4|TRBJ2-5|many|NA
CASSNTGYRYQETQYF
TGTGCCAGCAGCAATACCGGCTATCGGTACCAAGAGACCCAGTACTTC
>15|TRBV4-2|TRBJ1-1|NA|NA
CASSQSGLGNTEAFF
TGTGCCAGCAGCCAATCGGGGTTGGGGAACACTGAAGCTTTCTTT